The rows below give T cell receptor beta chains drawn from one sample of a study of response to subunit inactivated influenza vaccine. TCRdb used MiXCR to reprocess the RT-PCR reads, holding one entry per CDR3 protein. Here the sample spans roughly 700,000 distinct CDR3 sequences, approximately 14% being singletons. This specimen was PBMCs from blood, taken 11 to 12 days after vaccination. The receptors were sampled from a man aged 45-60 years who received an inactivated influenza vaccine. Both conserved end residues are part of each CDR3. The order of the fields is V gene, D gene, J gene, CDR3 protein. D genes are given only for firm matches.

v_gene: TRBV28; d_gene: TRBD1; j_gene: TRBJ1-4; CDR3aa: CASSYPRDSYEKLFF
v_gene: TRBV7-2; d_gene: .; j_gene: TRBJ2-1; CDR3aa: CASSSMGGRYNEQFF
v_gene: TRBV7-2; d_gene: .; j_gene: TRBJ2-1; CDR3aa: CASSLQGQLYNEQFF
v_gene: TRBV5-1; d_gene: TRBD2; j_gene: TRBJ2-2; CDR3aa: CASSLEGLGSGELFF
v_gene: TRBV20-1; d_gene: TRBD2; j_gene: TRBJ2-5; CDR3aa: CSARASGSYGETQYF
v_gene: TRBV7-2; d_gene: TRBD2; j_gene: TRBJ2-3; CDR3aa: CASSPTSGDTQYF
v_gene: TRBV12-3/TRBV12-4; d_gene: TRBD2; j_gene: TRBJ2-3; CDR3aa: CASRETSGVADTQYF
v_gene: TRBV6-2/TRBV6-3; d_gene: TRBD2; j_gene: TRBJ2-1; CDR3aa: CASNPGRGGYNEQFF
v_gene: TRBV30; d_gene: .; j_gene: TRBJ2-2; CDR3aa: CAWSLWASSRNTGELFF
v_gene: TRBV7-9; d_gene: TRBD1; j_gene: TRBJ2-5; CDR3aa: CASRFSGGETQYF
v_gene: TRBV11-2; d_gene: TRBD1; j_gene: TRBJ2-7; CDR3aa: CASSLWDRPYEQYF
v_gene: TRBV20-1; d_gene: .; j_gene: TRBJ2-3; CDR3aa: CSARLGSPDTQYF
v_gene: TRBV12-3/TRBV12-4; d_gene: TRBD1; j_gene: TRBJ1-2; CDR3aa: CASRGQGRYYGYTF
v_gene: TRBV4-3; d_gene: TRBD1; j_gene: TRBJ2-7; CDR3aa: CASSHDRGHSYEQYF
v_gene: TRBV20-1; d_gene: .; j_gene: TRBJ2-7; CDR3aa: CSAYRDPHEQYF
v_gene: TRBV27; d_gene: .; j_gene: TRBJ2-2; CDR3aa: CASSLYFGWYSQGGELFF
v_gene: TRBV10-3; d_gene: TRBD1; j_gene: TRBJ2-2; CDR3aa: CAIGGQGDTGELFF
v_gene: TRBV5-1; d_gene: .; j_gene: TRBJ2-2; CDR3aa: CASSSQVNTGELFF
v_gene: TRBV11-2; d_gene: .; j_gene: TRBJ2-7; CDR3aa: CASSPGTAGLEQYF
v_gene: TRBV29-1; d_gene: .; j_gene: TRBJ1-5; CDR3aa: CSVEVAAGGNQPQHF
v_gene: TRBV9; d_gene: .; j_gene: TRBJ2-2; CDR3aa: CASSLGGIGTGELFF
v_gene: TRBV12-5; d_gene: .; j_gene: TRBJ2-1; CDR3aa: CASGLLTDYTLTNEQFF
v_gene: TRBV3-1; d_gene: .; j_gene: TRBJ1-1; CDR3aa: CASSLGLSGTEAFF
v_gene: TRBV7-2; d_gene: TRBD1; j_gene: TRBJ2-1; CDR3aa: CASSPGAGTGPFF
v_gene: TRBV10-1; d_gene: .; j_gene: TRBJ1-3; CDR3aa: CASSRKNHASDSGNTIYF
v_gene: TRBV12-3/TRBV12-4; d_gene: .; j_gene: TRBJ2-3; CDR3aa: CASSLIPGATRTDTQYF
v_gene: TRBV29-1; d_gene: .; j_gene: TRBJ1-1; CDR3aa: CSVEMRGNTEAFF
v_gene: TRBV10-3; d_gene: TRBD1; j_gene: TRBJ2-2; CDR3aa: CAISESGMTGTNTGELFF
v_gene: TRBV7-8; d_gene: TRBD2; j_gene: TRBJ2-2; CDR3aa: CASSPPYGGGNTGELFF
v_gene: TRBV7-2; d_gene: .; j_gene: TRBJ1-1; CDR3aa: CASSLRQARTEAFF
v_gene: TRBV5-1; d_gene: .; j_gene: TRBJ2-7; CDR3aa: CASSPRTGQHEQYF
v_gene: TRBV28; d_gene: .; j_gene: TRBJ1-2; CDR3aa: CASSPLHANYGYTF
v_gene: TRBV18; d_gene: .; j_gene: TRBJ2-1; CDR3aa: CASSPEYLRATYNEQFF
v_gene: TRBV10-1; d_gene: TRBD1; j_gene: TRBJ2-1; CDR3aa: CASSEGGQGPFF
v_gene: TRBV28; d_gene: TRBD2; j_gene: TRBJ2-7; CDR3aa: CASSGQTSGAYEQYF
v_gene: TRBV9; d_gene: TRBD2; j_gene: TRBJ2-7; CDR3aa: CASSFSGSVYEQYF
v_gene: TRBV7-8; d_gene: .; j_gene: TRBJ2-1; CDR3aa: CASSPLTYNEQFF
v_gene: TRBV12-3/TRBV12-4; d_gene: TRBD1; j_gene: TRBJ2-2; CDR3aa: CASSKQGANTGELFF
v_gene: TRBV5-1; d_gene: TRBD1; j_gene: TRBJ1-2; CDR3aa: CASSSGQGSYGYTF
v_gene: TRBV7-2; d_gene: TRBD2; j_gene: TRBJ2-7; CDR3aa: CASSPWGGRSEQYF
v_gene: TRBV7-2; d_gene: .; j_gene: TRBJ1-2; CDR3aa: CASSSSGQYYGYTF
v_gene: TRBV3-1; d_gene: TRBD1; j_gene: TRBJ2-5; CDR3aa: CASSHRQGGRETQYF
v_gene: TRBV2; d_gene: TRBD2; j_gene: TRBJ2-3; CDR3aa: CASSEGLAGGGIDTQYF
v_gene: TRBV3-1; d_gene: .; j_gene: TRBJ1-1; CDR3aa: CASSQELGNTEAFF
v_gene: TRBV7-9; d_gene: .; j_gene: TRBJ1-2; CDR3aa: CASRTGPYGYTF
v_gene: TRBV4-3; d_gene: TRBD2; j_gene: TRBJ2-2; CDR3aa: CASSQDTSGVSSGELFF
v_gene: TRBV5-1; d_gene: .; j_gene: TRBJ2-7; CDR3aa: CASSLDRTAYEQYF
v_gene: TRBV4-3; d_gene: .; j_gene: TRBJ2-4; CDR3aa: CASSQDLRGQNIQYF
v_gene: TRBV6-5; d_gene: .; j_gene: TRBJ1-5; CDR3aa: CASSYSAGGNQPQHF
v_gene: TRBV20-1; d_gene: .; j_gene: TRBJ1-1; CDR3aa: CSARVGANTEAFF
v_gene: TRBV11-2; d_gene: TRBD2; j_gene: TRBJ2-1; CDR3aa: CASSDGGLARLNEQFF
v_gene: TRBV11-2; d_gene: .; j_gene: TRBJ1-2; CDR3aa: CASSYGTANGYTF
v_gene: TRBV7-2; d_gene: TRBD1; j_gene: TRBJ2-5; CDR3aa: CASSSRTGETQYF
v_gene: TRBV7-2; d_gene: .; j_gene: TRBJ2-1; CDR3aa: CASSSDSFYNEQFF
v_gene: TRBV3-1; d_gene: TRBD2; j_gene: TRBJ2-1; CDR3aa: CASSQYSGGAYNEQFF